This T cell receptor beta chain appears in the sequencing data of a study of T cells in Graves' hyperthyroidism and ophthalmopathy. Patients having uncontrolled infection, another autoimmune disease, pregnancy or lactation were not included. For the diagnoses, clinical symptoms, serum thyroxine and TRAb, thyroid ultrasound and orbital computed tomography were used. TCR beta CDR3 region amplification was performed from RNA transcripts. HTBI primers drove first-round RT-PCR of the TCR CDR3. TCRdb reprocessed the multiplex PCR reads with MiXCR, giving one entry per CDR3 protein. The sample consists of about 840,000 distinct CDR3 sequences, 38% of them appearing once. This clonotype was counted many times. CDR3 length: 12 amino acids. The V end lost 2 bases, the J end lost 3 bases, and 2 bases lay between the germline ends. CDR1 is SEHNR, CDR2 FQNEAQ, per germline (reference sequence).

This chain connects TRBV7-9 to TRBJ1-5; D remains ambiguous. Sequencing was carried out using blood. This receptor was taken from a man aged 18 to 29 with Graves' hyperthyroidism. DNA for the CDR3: TGTGCCAGCAGCTTACCCAATCAGCCCCAGCATTTT. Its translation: CASSLPNQPQHF.